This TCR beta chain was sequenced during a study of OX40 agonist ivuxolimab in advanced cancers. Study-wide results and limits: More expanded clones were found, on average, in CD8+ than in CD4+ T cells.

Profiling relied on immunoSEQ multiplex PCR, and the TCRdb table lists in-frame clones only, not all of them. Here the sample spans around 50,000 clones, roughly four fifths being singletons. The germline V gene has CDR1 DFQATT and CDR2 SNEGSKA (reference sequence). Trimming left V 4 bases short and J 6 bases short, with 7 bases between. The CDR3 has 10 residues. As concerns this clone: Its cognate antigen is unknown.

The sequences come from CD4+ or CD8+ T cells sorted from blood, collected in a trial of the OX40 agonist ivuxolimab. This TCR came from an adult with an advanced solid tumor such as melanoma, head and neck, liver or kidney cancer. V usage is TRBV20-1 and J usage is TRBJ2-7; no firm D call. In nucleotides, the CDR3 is TGCAGTGCTATTAACGGCGAGCAGTACTTC. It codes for CSAINGEQYF.